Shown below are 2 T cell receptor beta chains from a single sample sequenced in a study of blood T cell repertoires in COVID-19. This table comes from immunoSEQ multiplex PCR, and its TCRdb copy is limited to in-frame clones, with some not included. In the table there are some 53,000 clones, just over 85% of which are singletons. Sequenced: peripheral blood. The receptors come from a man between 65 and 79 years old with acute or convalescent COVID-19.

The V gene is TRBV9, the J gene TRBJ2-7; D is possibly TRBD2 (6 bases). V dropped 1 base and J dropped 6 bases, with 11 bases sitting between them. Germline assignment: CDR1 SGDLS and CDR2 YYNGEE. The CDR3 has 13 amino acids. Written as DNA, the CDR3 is TGTGCCAGCAGCGTATATCCCGGGGGCGAGCAGTACGTC. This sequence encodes CASSVYPGGEQYV.

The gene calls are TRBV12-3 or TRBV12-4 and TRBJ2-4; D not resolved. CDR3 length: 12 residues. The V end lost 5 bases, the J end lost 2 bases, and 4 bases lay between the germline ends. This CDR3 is CASSPTKNIQYF. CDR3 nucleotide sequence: TGTGCCAGCAGTCCTACCAAAAACATTCAGTACTTC.